This TCR beta chain was sequenced during a study of blood T cell repertoires in COVID-19. As for the study in general: COVID-19 samples, acute and convalescent, were from the United States, Italy and Spain. Nucleic acid was either cDNA or gDNA, and it came from T cells, B-cell-depleted T cells, or PBMCs.

Authors' processing steps: Quantification of nucleated cells was approximated via reference gene primer amplification. Assay: immunoSEQ multiplex PCR; the TCRdb copy retains only in-frame clones and omits some. That table furnishes V, J and clone size, whereas the DNA furnished D and trimming. The sample includes 200,000 or so clones, 80% to 90% of them seen just once. The CDR3 runs to 14 residues. Germline lookup yields CDR1 SGHDT and CDR2 YYEEEE. The ends were cut back, 1 base at V and 2 bases at J, with 9 bases in the middle. This sequence originates from a man aged 50 to 59 who had recovered from COVID-19. V and J are TRBV5-6 and TRBJ2-5; perhaps TRBD1 as D (6 bases). The sample consisted of peripheral blood. The CDR3: CASSLRTEQETQYF. For the CDR3, the DNA is TGTGCCAGCAGCTTGAGGACAGAGCAAGAGACCCAGTACTTC.